These T cell receptor beta chains were read from a single sample in a study of response to subunit inactivated influenza vaccine. TCRdb redid the calling of the RT-PCR reads with MiXCR, one entry per CDR3 protein. The sample lists some 150,000 distinct CDR3 sequences, 10% to 15% seen once, with about 29% in the top ten. The same data also contributed to another study, on T cells expressing NK-cell markers.

The input for sequencing was CD8+ T cells sorted from PBMCs, taken approximately 13 days after vaccination. Receptor source: a middle-aged man who received an inactivated influenza vaccine. Both conserved end residues are trimmed from each CDR3. Clone size appears in some rows only: once, few, many, or a class for an expanded clone.

j_call v_call clone_size cdr3_aa
TRBJ2-7 TRBV20-1 many SARDPSYEQY
TRBJ2-7 TRBV11-2 few ASSLVRAYEQY
TRBJ2-3 TRBV7-9 . ASSLTGDRSTDTQY
TRBJ1-5 TRBV21-1 . ASSKGTGRQDQPQH
TRBJ2-7 TRBV4-3 many ASSQGYRDRYYEQY
TRBJ2-1 TRBV7-9 many ASSPPSGLLNEQF
TRBJ1-2 TRBV29-1 few SVDHAGNSYGYT
TRBJ2-1 TRBV7-8 few ASSAYRLPGAYNEQF
TRBJ2-3 TRBV27 . ASSLRTRSSGGYTDTQY
TRBJ2-1 TRBV28 many ASSLMEGVNEQF
TRBJ2-5 TRBV3-1 . ASSLDLWGAETQY
TRBJ2-7 TRBV27 once ASSLFWGDRNPDEQY
TRBJ1-1 TRBV5-4 . ASSLEYTEAF
TRBJ2-1 TRBV7-8 few ASSSAGVYYNEQF
TRBJ2-3 TRBV12-3/TRBV12-4 medium-sized ASSPQKAGIAADTQY
TRBJ2-1 TRBV11-1 few ASSIALGWGRIVSYNEQF
TRBJ2-7 TRBV15 few AASRTDSSYEQY
TRBJ2-7 TRBV7-8 . ASSPRTTRTSYEQY
TRBJ1-1 TRBV15 few ATSRGTGKAEAF
TRBJ1-1 TRBV5-8 few ATHRGLNTEAF